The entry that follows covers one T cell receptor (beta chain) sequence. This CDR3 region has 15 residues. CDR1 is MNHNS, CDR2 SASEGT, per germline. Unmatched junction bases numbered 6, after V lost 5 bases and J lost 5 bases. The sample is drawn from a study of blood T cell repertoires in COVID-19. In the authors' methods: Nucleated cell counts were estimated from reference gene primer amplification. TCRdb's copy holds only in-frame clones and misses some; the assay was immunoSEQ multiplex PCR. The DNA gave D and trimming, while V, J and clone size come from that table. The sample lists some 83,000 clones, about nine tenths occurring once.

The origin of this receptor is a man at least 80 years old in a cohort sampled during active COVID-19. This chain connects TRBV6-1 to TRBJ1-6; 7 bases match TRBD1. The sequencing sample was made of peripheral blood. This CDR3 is CASSSRQGDNSPLHF. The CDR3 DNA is TGTGCCAGCAGTTCCCGACAGGGAGATAATTCACCCCTCCACTTT.